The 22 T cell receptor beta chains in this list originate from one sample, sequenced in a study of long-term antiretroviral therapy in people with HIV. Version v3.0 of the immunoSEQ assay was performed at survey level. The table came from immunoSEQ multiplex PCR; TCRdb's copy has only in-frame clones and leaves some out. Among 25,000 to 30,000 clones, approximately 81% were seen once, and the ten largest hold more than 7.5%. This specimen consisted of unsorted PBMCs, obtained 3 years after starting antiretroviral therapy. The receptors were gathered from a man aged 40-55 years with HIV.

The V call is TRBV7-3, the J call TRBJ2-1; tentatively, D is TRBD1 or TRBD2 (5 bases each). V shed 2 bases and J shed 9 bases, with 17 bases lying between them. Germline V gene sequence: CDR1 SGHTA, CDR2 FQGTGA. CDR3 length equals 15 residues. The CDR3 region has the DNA TGTGCCAGCAGCTTAGGGGACCTAGGTAGTTCTGAGCAGTTCTTC. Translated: CASSLGDLGSSEQFF.

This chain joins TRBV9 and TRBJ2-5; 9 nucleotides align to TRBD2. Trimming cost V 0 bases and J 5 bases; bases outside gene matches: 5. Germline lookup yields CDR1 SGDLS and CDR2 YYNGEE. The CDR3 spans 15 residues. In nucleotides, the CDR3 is TGTGCCAGCAGCGTAGCAGCGGGGGGCTTGGAGACCCAGTACTTC. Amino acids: CASSVAAGGLETQYF.

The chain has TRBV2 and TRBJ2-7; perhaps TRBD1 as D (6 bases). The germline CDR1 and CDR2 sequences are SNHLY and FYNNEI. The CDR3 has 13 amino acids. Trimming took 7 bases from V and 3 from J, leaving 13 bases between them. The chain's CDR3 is CASKGTGSYEQYF. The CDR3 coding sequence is TGTGCCAGCAAAGGAACAGGGAGCTACGAGCAGTACTTC.

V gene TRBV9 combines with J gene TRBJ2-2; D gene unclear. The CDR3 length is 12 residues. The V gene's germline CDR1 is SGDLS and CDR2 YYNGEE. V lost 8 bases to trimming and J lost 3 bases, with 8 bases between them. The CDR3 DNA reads TGTGCCAGTCTGTCGGACACCGGGGAGCTGTTTTTT. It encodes CASLSDTGELFF. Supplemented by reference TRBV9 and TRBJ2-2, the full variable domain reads DSGVTQTPKHLITATGQRVTLRCSPRSGDLSVYWYQQSLDQGLQFLIQYYNGEERAKGNILERFSAQQFPDLHSELNLSSLELGDSALYFCASLSDTGELFFGEGSRLTVL.

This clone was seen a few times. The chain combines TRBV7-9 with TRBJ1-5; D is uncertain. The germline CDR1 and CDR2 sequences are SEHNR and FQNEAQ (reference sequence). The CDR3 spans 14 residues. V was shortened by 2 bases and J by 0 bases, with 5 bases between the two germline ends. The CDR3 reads CASSLTDSNQPQHF. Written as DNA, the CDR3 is TGTGCCAGCAGCTTAACTGATAGCAATCAGCCCCAGCATTTT.

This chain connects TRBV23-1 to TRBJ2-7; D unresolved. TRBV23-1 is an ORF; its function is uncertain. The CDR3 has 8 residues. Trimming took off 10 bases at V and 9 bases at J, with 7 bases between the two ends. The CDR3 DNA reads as TGCGCCAACTGGGGGCAGTACTTC. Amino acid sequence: CANWGQYF.

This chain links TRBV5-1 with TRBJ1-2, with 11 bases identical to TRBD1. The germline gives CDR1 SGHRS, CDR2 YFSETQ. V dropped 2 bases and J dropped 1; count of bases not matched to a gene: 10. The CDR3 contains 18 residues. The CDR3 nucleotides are TGCGCCAGCAGCTTCAATCCGGACAGGGGGCAGGTTAACTATGGCTACACCTTC. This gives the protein CASSFNPDRGQVNYGYTF.

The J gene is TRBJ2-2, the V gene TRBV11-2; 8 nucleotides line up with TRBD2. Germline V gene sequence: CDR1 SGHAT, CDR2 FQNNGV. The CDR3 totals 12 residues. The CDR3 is CAGGGHTGELFF. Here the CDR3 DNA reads TGTGCGGGCGGGGGGCACACCGGGGAGCTGTTTTTT. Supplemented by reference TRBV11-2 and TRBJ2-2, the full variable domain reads EAGVAQSPRYKIIEKRQSVAFWCNPISGHATLYWYQQILGQGPKLLIQFQNNGVVDDSQLPKDRFSAERLKGVDSTLKIQPAKLEDSAVYLCAGGGHTGELFFGEGSRLTVL.

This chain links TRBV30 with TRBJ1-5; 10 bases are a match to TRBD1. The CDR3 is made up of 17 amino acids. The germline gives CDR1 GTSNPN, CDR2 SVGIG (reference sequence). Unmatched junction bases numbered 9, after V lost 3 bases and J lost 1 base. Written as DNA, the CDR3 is TGTGCCTGGAGCGACCCTTGGGACAGGGGAAGCAATCAGCCCCAGCATTTT. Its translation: CAWSDPWDRGSNQPQHF.

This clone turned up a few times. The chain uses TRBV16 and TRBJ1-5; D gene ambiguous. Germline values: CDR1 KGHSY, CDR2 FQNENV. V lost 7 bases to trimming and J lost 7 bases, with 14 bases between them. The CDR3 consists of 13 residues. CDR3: CASTEGGNQPQHF. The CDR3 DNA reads TGTGCCAGCACGGAGGGAGGGAACCAGCCCCAGCATTTT.

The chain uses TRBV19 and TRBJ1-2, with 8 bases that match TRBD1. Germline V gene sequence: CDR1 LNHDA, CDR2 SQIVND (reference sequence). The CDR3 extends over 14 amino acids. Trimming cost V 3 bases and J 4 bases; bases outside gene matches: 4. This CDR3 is CASSIWDRPYGYTF. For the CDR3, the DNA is TGTGCCAGTAGTATTTGGGACAGGCCCTATGGCTACACCTTC.

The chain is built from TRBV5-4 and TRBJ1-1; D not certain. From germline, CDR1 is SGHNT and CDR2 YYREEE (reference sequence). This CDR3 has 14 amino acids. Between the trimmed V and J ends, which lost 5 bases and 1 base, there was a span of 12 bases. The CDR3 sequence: CASSSDLANTEAFF. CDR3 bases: TGTGCCAGCAGTTCTGATCTCGCGAACACTGAAGCTTTCTTT.

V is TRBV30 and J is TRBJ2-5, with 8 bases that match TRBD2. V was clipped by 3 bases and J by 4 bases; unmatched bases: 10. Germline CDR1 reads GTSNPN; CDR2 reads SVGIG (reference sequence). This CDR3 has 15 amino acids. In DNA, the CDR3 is TGTGCCTGGAGCGGGACTTCGGGAGGGATAGAGACCCAGTACTTC. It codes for CAWSGTSGGIETQYF.

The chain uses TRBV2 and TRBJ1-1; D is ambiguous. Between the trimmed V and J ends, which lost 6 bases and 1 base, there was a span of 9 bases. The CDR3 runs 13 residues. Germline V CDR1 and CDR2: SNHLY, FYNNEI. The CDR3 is CASSIDKNTEAFF. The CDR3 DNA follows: TGTGCCAGCAGCATTGACAAGAACACTGAAGCTTTCTTT.

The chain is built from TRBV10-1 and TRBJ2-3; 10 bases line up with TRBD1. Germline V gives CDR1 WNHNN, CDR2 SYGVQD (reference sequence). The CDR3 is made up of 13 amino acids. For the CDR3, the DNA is TGCCCCCGACAGGGGGCGAGCACAGATACGCAGTATTTT. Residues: CPRQGASTDTQYF.

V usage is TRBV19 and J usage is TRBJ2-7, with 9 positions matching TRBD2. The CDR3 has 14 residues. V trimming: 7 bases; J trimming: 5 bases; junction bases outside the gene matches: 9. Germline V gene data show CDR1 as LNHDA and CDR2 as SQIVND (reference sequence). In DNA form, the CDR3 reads TGTGCCAGTACCCCGGGACTAGCTGTCGACGAGCAGTACTTC. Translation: CASTPGLAVDEQYF.

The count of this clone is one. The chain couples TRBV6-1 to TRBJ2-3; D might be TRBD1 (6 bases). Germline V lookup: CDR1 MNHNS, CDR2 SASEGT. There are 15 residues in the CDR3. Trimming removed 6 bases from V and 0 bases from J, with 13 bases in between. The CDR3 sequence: CASRDRRSSTDTQYF. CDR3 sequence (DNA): TGTGCCAGCAGGGACAGAAGGTCTAGCACAGATACGCAGTATTTT.

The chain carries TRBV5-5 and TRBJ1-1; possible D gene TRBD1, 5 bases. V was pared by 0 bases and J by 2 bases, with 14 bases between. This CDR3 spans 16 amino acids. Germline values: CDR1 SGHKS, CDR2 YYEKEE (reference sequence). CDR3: CASSLGGVNINTEAFF. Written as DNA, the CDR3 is TGTGCCAGCAGCTTGGGAGGGGTCAATATTAACACTGAAGCTTTCTTT. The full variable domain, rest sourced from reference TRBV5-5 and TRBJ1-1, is DAGVTQSPTHLIKTRGQQVTLRCSPISGHKSVSWYQQVLGQGPQFIFQYYEKEERGRGNFPDRFSARQFPNYSSELNVNALLLGDSALYLCASSLGGVNINTEAFFGQGTRLTVV.

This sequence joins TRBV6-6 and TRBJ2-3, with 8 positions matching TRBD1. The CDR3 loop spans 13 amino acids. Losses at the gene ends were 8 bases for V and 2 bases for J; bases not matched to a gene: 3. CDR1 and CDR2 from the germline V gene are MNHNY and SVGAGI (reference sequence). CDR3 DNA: TGTGCCAGCTCAGGGGGCAACACAGATACGCAGTATTTT. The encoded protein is CASSGGNTDTQYF.

The CDR3 DNA follows: TGTGCCAGCAGTCTCTCGCCGGGACTAGGTTACAATGAGCAGTTCTTC. It specifies CASSLSPGLGYNEQFF. V usage is TRBV27 and J usage is TRBJ2-1; 8 positions match TRBD2. With V trimmed by 5 bases and J by 4 bases, 10 bases remained unmatched. Germline lookup yields CDR1 MNHEY and CDR2 SMNVEV (reference sequence). CDR3 length: 16 residues.

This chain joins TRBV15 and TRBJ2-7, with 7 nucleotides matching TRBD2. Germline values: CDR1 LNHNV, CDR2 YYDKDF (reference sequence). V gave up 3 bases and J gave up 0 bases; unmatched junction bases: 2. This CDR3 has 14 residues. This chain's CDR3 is CATSSLAASYEQYF. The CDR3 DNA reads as TGTGCCACCAGCAGTCTAGCGGCCTCCTACGAGCAGTACTTC.

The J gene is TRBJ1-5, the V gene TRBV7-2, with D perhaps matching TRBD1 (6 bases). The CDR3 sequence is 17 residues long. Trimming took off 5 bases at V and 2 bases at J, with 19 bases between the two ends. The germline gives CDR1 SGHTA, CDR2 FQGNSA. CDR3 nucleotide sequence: TGTGCCAGCAGCCCCCAGGGGACGGGGCAGGGCAATCAGCCCCAGCATTTT. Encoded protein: CASSPQGTGQGNQPQHF. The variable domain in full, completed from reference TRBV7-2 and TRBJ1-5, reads GAGVSQSPSNKVTEKGKDVELRCDPISGHTALYWYRQSLGQGLEFLIYFQGNSAPDKSGLPSDRFSAERTGGSVSTLTIQRTQQEDSAVYLCASSPQGTGQGNQPQHFGDGTRLSIL.